The 15 T cell receptor beta chains presented below share a single source sample, sequenced in a study of blood T cell repertoires in COVID-19. Using immunoSEQ multiplex PCR, the repertoire was profiled, and TCRdb retains in-frame clones only, with some absent. The table lists roughly 250,000 clones, around nine tenths of them singletons, with under 2% in the top ten. Sequencing was performed on PBMCs or T cells enriched from blood (not recorded which). These receptors were collected from a woman aged 45-60 years who had recovered from COVID-19.

The V gene is TRBV3-1 (or the pseudogene TRBV3-2), the J gene TRBJ2-1; 15 bases line up with TRBD2. Trimming at V came to 4 bases and at J to 8 bases, leaving 9 bases not matched to a gene. The CDR3 is 17 residues long. Germline CDR1 is LGHDT and CDR2 is YNNKEL (reference sequence). The CDR3 DNA reads TGTGCCAGCAGCCCTCGGACTAGCGGGAGGGTGTCGGATGAGCAGTTCTTC. Its translation is CASSPRTSGRVSDEQFF.

The genes are TRBV4-1 and TRBJ2-7; TRBD1 agrees at 7 bases. The CDR3 consists of 16 residues. The germline CDR1 and CDR2 sequences are MGHRA and YSYEKL. V dropped 1 base and J dropped 5; count of bases not matched to a gene: 11. The CDR3 DNA follows: TGCGCCAGCAGCCAAGTCCCAACAGGGGATATGGACGAGCAGTACTTC. Translated, it gives CASSQVPTGDMDEQYF.

The chain links TRBV6-5 to TRBJ2-2, with D uncertain. The V end lost 5 bases, the J end lost 1 base, and 8 bases lay between the germline ends. This CDR3 spans 14 amino acids. CDR1 is MNHEY and CDR2 is SVGAGI in the germline V gene. CDR3 loop: CASSTRLNTGELFF. CDR3 nucleotides: TGTGCCAGCAGTACGCGGTTGAACACCGGGGAGCTGTTTTTT.

The V gene is TRBV4-2, the J gene TRBJ2-2; TRBD2 aligns across 12 bases. This CDR3 spans 17 amino acids. Germline V gene lookup returns CDR1 LGHNA and CDR2 YNFKEQ. J gave up 3 bases and V 1 base, and 3 bases lay outside the gene matches. CDR3 in DNA: TGTGCCAGCAGCCAAGGGCTAGCGGGAGGGTACACCGGGGAGCTGTTTTTT. Translating gives CASSQGLAGGYTGELFF.

V and J are TRBV4-1 and TRBJ2-7, with a possible D match to TRBD2 (6 bases). This CDR3 contains 15 residues. Germline loops: CDR1 MGHRA, CDR2 YSYEKL. V lost 0 bases and J 0 bases, leaving 9 bases between the germline ends. The CDR3 protein is CASSQERTTSYEQYF. The CDR3 nucleotides are TGCGCCAGCAGCCAAGAGAGGACTACCTCCTACGAGCAGTACTTC.

The chain carries TRBV29-1 and TRBJ2-7, with TRBD1 matching 9 bases. This CDR3 spans 13 amino acids. The V gene's germline CDR1 is SQVTM and CDR2 ANQGSEA. The V segment lost 3 bases and the J segment 4 bases; nucleotides outside the gene matches: 4. Written as DNA, the CDR3 is TGCAGCGTTGAGGGGACAGGGTTATACGAGCAGTACTTC. Its translation: CSVEGTGLYEQYF.

V usage is TRBV6-5 and J usage is TRBJ1-2; TRBD1 matches at 10 bases. The CDR3 is made up of 16 amino acids. Looked up from germline, CDR1 is MNHEY and CDR2 is SVGAGI. The V gene end was trimmed by 3 bases and the J gene end by 3 bases; junction bases not matched to a gene: 7. The CDR3 coding sequence is TGTGCCAGCAGTTATCGACGACAGGGGGCGGACTATGGCTACACCTTC. Translating gives CASSYRRQGADYGYTF.

The V call is TRBV5-1, the J call TRBJ2-2; maybe TRBD1 (6 bases). Between the trimmed V and J ends, which lost 6 bases and 4 bases, there was a span of 16 bases. Germline V gene lookup returns CDR1 SGHRS and CDR2 YFSETQ. The CDR3 is 15 amino acids. The CDR3 bases are TGCGCCAGCAACGACAATAGGGGGAGCACCGGGGAGCTGTTTTTT. It encodes CASNDNRGSTGELFF.

The chain recombines TRBV19 with TRBJ1-1; D gene ambiguous. Germline-derived CDR1 and CDR2 are LNHDA and SQIVND (reference sequence). This CDR3 region has 15 residues. With 6 bases removed from V and 1 base from J, the gap between germline ends came to 15 bases. The CDR3 reads CASSPARGGNTEAFF. The CDR3 DNA follows: TGTGCCAGTAGCCCCGCCCGGGGAGGGAACACTGAAGCTTTCTTT.

This sequence joins TRBV10-1 and TRBJ2-1; 10 nucleotides align to TRBD1. The CDR3 extends over 13 amino acids. Germline CDR1 and CDR2: WNHNN and SYGVQD (reference sequence). Germline trimming cut 4 bases from V and 8 bases from J; bases unmatched to any gene: 2. CDR3 nucleotides: TGCGCCAGCAGTGCCGGACAGGGGGATGAGCAGTTCTTC. It specifies CASSAGQGDEQFF.

The chain has TRBV19 and TRBJ2-3; a possible D gene is TRBD1 (6 bases). V dropped 7 bases and J dropped 1 base, with 24 bases sitting between them. The CDR3 loop spans 18 amino acids. Germline V gene sequence: CDR1 LNHDA, CDR2 SQIVND (reference sequence). CDR3 DNA: TGTGCCAGTACCGACCCCCGGGACACCGACCTTTGCACAGATACGCAGTATTTT. Translating it yields CASTDPRDTDLCTDTQYF.

The chain joins TRBV9 to TRBJ2-1; 10 nucleotides line up with TRBD1. The germline V gene encodes CDR1 SGDLS and CDR2 YYNGEE. This CDR3 is 14 amino acids long. The ends lost 6 bases at V and 9 bases at J; junction bases unmatched: 9. The CDR3 DNA sequence: TGTGCCAGCACCGGGACAGGGGTCCCTGGTGAGCAGTTCTTC. Protein product: CASTGTGVPGEQFF.

In this sample, this clone turned up once. The chain links TRBV9 to TRBJ2-2; no firm D call. The germline V gene encodes CDR1 SGDLS and CDR2 YYNGEE. The V end lost 4 bases, the J end lost 7 bases, and 8 bases lay between the germline ends. The CDR3 consists of 12 residues. The CDR3 loop reads CASSLSRGELFF. The CDR3 DNA reads TGTGCCAGCAGCCTAAGCCGCGGGGAGCTGTTTTTT. The whole variable domain, filled in from reference TRBV9 and TRBJ2-2, reads DSGVTQTPKHLITATGQRVTLRCSPRSGDLSVYWYQQSLDQGLQFLIQYYNGEERAKGNILERFSAQQFPDLHSELNLSSLELGDSALYFCASSLSRGELFFGEGSRLTVL.

The chain has TRBV5-4 and TRBJ2-6; D gene uncertain. Trimming removed 2 bases at V and 4 bases at J, with 4 bases between. This CDR3 has 13 residues. Germline V gene data show CDR1 as SGHNT and CDR2 as YYREEE (reference sequence). The CDR3 coding sequence is TGTGCCAGCAGCTTCGGGGGGGCCAACGTCCTGACTTTC. Translation gives CASSFGGANVLTF.

This clone has just a few counts. The chain joins TRBV2 to TRBJ1-1; the D gene is possibly TRBD1 (6 bases). The CDR3 consists of 12 residues. V was shortened by 6 bases and J by 11 bases, with 16 bases between the two germline ends. Germline CDR1 is SNHLY and CDR2 is FYNNEI. The CDR3 protein is CASRAYRVGAFF. DNA of the CDR3: TGTGCCAGCAGGGCCTACAGGGTTGGGGCTTTCTTT.